Listed below are T cell receptor beta chains from one sample, sequenced in a study of blood T cells in healthy people across ages. MiXCR, run by TCRdb on the 5' RACE reads, gives a single entry per CDR3 protein. The sample has over 1,500,000 distinct CDR3 sequences; around 50% are singletons. The specimen was blood. Every receptor here comes from a woman aged 35 to 49 in good health. The CDR3 runs from the conserved cysteine through the conserved F or W. Each record gives: V gene, clone size, J gene, D gene, CDR3 DNA, CDR3 protein. The D gene is left open where the match is weak. Not all rows give a size; the values are once, few, many and, for expanded clones, a class.

TRBV5-5,.,TRBJ2-5,.,TGTGCCAGCTCTCGTGGCAGTCGTTTGATAGAGACCCAGTACTTC,CASSRGSRLIETQYF
TRBV27,.,TRBJ2-1,TRBD2,TGTGCCAGCGCGTGGCGACTAGCGGGGGGCCACAATGAGCAGTTCTTC,CASAWRLAGGHNEQFF
TRBV11-2,few,TRBJ2-7,.,TGTGCCAGCACCGAGGGGGGAGCGATCTCCTACGAGCAGTACTTC,CASTEGGAISYEQYF
TRBV3-1,.,TRBJ2-1,TRBD2,TGTGCCAGCAGCCCCCGGCGGGGGGCTTTCAATGAGCAGTTCTTC,CASSPRRGAFNEQFF
TRBV6-1,.,TRBJ1-4,.,TGTGCCAGCGGGTACAAGCCTAATGAAAAACTGTTTTTT,CASGYKPNEKLFF
TRBV5-1,.,TRBJ1-2,.,TGCGCCAGCAGCTTGACGGGGGCCCGGGATGGCTACACCTTC,CASSLTGARDGYTF
TRBV19,.,TRBJ2-1,TRBD1,TGTGCCAGTAGTATCCTAGGACAGGTAGATGAGCAGTTCTTC,CASSILGQVDEQFF
TRBV29-1,.,TRBJ1-2,.,TGCAGCGCCGCCGTTGGGGAGGGCTACACCTTC,CSAAVGEGYTF
TRBV9,.,TRBJ2-3,TRBD2,TGTGCCAGCAGCGGACAAAGTCTGCGCGGGGGTTGGAATACGCAGTATTTT,CASSGQSLRGGWNTQYF
TRBV12-3/TRBV12-4,.,TRBJ1-3,.,TGTGCCAGCAGTTTAAACCCCGGATGGAACACCATATATTTT,CASSLNPGWNTIYF
TRBV7-6,.,TRBJ2-5,.,TGTGCCAGCAGCTTAGGCCCAGGGGAAGAGACCCAGTACTTC,CASSLGPGEETQYF
TRBV28,.,TRBJ1-2,TRBD1,TGTGCCAGTCGGAGGGGGACAGGAACCTCTAACTATGGCTACACCTTC,CASRRGTGTSNYGYTF
TRBV5-6,few,TRBJ2-1,TRBD2,TGTGCCAGCACCCAGCCGGGACTAGCGTTTAATGAGCAGTTCTTC,CASTQPGLAFNEQFF
TRBV4-3,.,TRBJ2-3,.,TGCGCCAGCAGCCAAGCCCCTCTAACGACTAGGGGAACGGCGCAGTATTTT,CASSQAPLTTRGTAQYF
TRBV6-2/TRBV6-3,.,TRBJ2-5,.,TGTGCCAGCAGTCCCCTGGTCGTGTGGAGGATAGAGACCCAGTACTTC,CASSPLVVWRIETQYF
TRBV28,.,TRBJ2-5,.,TGTGCCAGCAGTTTTCGGGCTTGGAATGAGCAGTACTTC,CASSFRAWNEQYF
TRBV15,.,TRBJ2-7,TRBD1,TGTGCCACCAGCCTCGACCAGGGGGCCTACGAGCAGTACTTC,CATSLDQGAYEQYF
TRBV6-2/TRBV6-3,once,TRBJ2-7,.,TGTGCCAGCAGGGAACTTCTAGAGGGACCGCTTAGTTCAACGGCGTACTTC,CASRELLEGPLSSTAYF
TRBV5-1,many,TRBJ2-7,.,TGTGCCAGCAGTCGAGGACTGGACGAGCAGTACTTC,CASSRGLDEQYF
TRBV6-2/TRBV6-3,few,TRBJ2-1,.,TGTGCCAGCAGGCCTCAGGCTGGCAGTGAGCAGTTCTTC,CASRPQAGSEQFF
TRBV28,.,TRBJ2-7,TRBD1,TGTGCCAGCAGTTTCGGGACAGTGGGGAGCGAGCAGTACTTC,CASSFGTVGSEQYF
TRBV11-2,.,TRBJ2-5,.,TGTGCCAGCAGCCCAGTATTAGGGATTCAAGAGACCCAGTACTTC,CASSPVLGIQETQYF
TRBV6-8,.,TRBJ2-3,.,TGTGCCAGCAGTGAACCGGGACGGGAATTAGATACGCAGTATTTT,CASSEPGRELDTQYF
TRBV7-9,.,TRBJ2-7,.,TGTGCCAGCCTAACTGGGACTTCCTACGAGCAGTACTTC,CASLTGTSYEQYF
TRBV7-3,.,TRBJ2-3,.,TGTGCCAGCAGCTCCACATCCCCCACAGATACGCAGTATTTT,CASSSTSPTDTQYF
TRBV10-3,.,TRBJ2-3,TRBD2,TGTGCCATCAGTGCGATGGGCGGGGGTGGTACGCAGTATTTT,CAISAMGGGGTQYF
TRBV6-1,few,TRBJ2-1,TRBD2,TGTGCCAGCAGTGCCGGGACTAGCGGGTTCAATGAGCAGTTCTTC,CASSAGTSGFNEQFF
TRBV20-1,.,TRBJ1-2,TRBD1,TGCAGTGCAGACGGGACAGGCTATGGCTACACCTTC,CSADGTGYGYTF
TRBV15,.,TRBJ2-3,TRBD2,TGTGCCACCGGCGGGGGAGGCACAGATACGCAGTATTTT,CATGGGGTDTQYF
TRBV4-1,many,TRBJ2-5,TRBD2,TGTGCCAGCAGCTTTGGACTAGCGGAAGAGACCCAGTACTTC,CASSFGLAEETQYF
TRBV7-2,.,TRBJ1-5,TRBD1,TGTGCCAGCAGCTTAGCGGGTGGGACAGGGGAACAGCCCCAGCATTTT,CASSLAGGTGEQPQHF
TRBV20-1,.,TRBJ1-2,.,TGCAGTGCTAGGGGTCAAGGATTGCAGGGCTACACCTTC,CSARGQGLQGYTF
TRBV20-1,.,TRBJ2-7,.,TGCAGTGCTTCGACTAGGGGCGAGCAGTACTTC,CSASTRGEQYF
TRBV3-1,few,TRBJ1-2,.,TGTGCCAGCAGCCAAGATTGGGGGGGCGGCTATGGCTACACCTTC,CASSQDWGGGYGYTF
TRBV28,.,TRBJ2-7,.,TGTGCCAGCAGTTCCGCTGCCTTTAGAGGGGCATACGAGCAGTACTTC,CASSSAAFRGAYEQYF
TRBV18,.,TRBJ2-3,.,TGTGCCAGCTCACCAGGAGGCGGGGGCGGCCCAGATACGCAGTATTTT,CASSPGGGGGPDTQYF
TRBV7-9,.,TRBJ2-7,TRBD1,TGTGCCAGCAGCTTAAGACTACAGGGGGCGATGTACTTC,CASSLRLQGAMYF
TRBV4-3,.,TRBJ2-7,.,TGCGCCAGCAGCCAAGAGAGCTTCCGGAACCAGCAGTACTTC,CASSQESFRNQQYF
TRBV5-1,few,TRBJ2-3,TRBD1,TGCGCCAGCAGCTACGGACAGGGCGGTACGCAGTATTTT,CASSYGQGGTQYF
TRBV12-3/TRBV12-4,few,TRBJ2-1,TRBD2,TGTGCCAGCAGTTTTCCTAGCGGGGGGATCCATGAGCAGTTCTTC,CASSFPSGGIHEQFF
TRBV6-2/TRBV6-3,.,TRBJ2-3,TRBD2,TGTGCCAGCAGTTACTCGAGGAGCGGGGGGTCCGACACAGATACGCAGTATTTT,CASSYSRSGGSDTDTQYF
TRBV28,.,TRBJ1-1,.,TGTGCCAGCAGTTTCGGAATCAGGGTTGGGGCTGAAGCTTTCTTT,CASSFGIRVGAEAFF
TRBV6-5,.,TRBJ2-5,.,TGTGCCAGCAGTTACTCATCAAACCAAGAGACCCAGTACTTC,CASSYSSNQETQYF
TRBV12-3/TRBV12-4,few,TRBJ2-3,TRBD1,TGTGCCAGCAGTTTTTTGTCGACAGGGGGAAGGTCAGATACGCAGTATTTT,CASSFLSTGGRSDTQYF
TRBV25-1,.,TRBJ2-5,.,TGTGCCAGCAGGGATGGGCTCCAACGGGGGGCCCAAGAGACCCAGTACTTC,CASRDGLQRGAQETQYF
TRBV12-3/TRBV12-4,few,TRBJ2-7,TRBD2,TGTGCCAGCAGTACCCGGACTAGCACCTCCTACGAGCAGTACTTC,CASSTRTSTSYEQYF
TRBV5-1,.,TRBJ2-7,.,TGCGCCAGCAGCTTTGTTGGCAGGAACAATGAGCAGTACTTC,CASSFVGRNNEQYF
TRBV2,few,TRBJ2-3,TRBD2,TGTGCCAGCAGTGAAAGCCCTAGCGGGGTAGGAACAGATACGCAGTATTTT,CASSESPSGVGTDTQYF
TRBV7-3,.,TRBJ2-6,TRBD1,TGTGCCAGCGGGACAGCCCTCTCTGGGGCCAACGTCCTGACTTTC,CASGTALSGANVLTF
TRBV2,.,TRBJ1-1,TRBD1,TGTGCCAGCACCTACCGAGGACAGGATGAAGCTTTCTTT,CASTYRGQDEAFF